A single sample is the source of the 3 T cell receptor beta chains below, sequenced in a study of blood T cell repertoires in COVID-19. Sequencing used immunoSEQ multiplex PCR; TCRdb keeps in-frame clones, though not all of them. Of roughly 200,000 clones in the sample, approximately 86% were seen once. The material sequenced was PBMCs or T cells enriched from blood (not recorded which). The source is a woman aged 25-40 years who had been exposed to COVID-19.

CDR3 sequence (DNA): TGTGCCAGCAGCCAAGGTGGGCAGGGGGTCTCCTATAATTCACCCCTCCACTTT. Protein: CASSQGGQGVSYNSPLHF. This chain connects TRBV3-1 (or the pseudogene TRBV3-2) to TRBJ1-6, with 7 bases fitting TRBD1. This CDR3 spans 18 amino acids. V trimming: 1 base; J trimming: 0 bases; junction bases outside the gene matches: 6. The germline V gene encodes CDR1 LGHDT and CDR2 YNNKEL (reference sequence).

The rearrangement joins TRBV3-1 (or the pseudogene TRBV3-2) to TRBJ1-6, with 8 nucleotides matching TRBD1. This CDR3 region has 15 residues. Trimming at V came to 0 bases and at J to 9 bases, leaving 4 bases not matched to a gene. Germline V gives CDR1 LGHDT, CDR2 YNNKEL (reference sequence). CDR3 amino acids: CASSQEGTGPSPLHF. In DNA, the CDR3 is TGTGCCAGCAGCCAAGAAGGGACAGGTCCTTCACCCCTCCACTTT.

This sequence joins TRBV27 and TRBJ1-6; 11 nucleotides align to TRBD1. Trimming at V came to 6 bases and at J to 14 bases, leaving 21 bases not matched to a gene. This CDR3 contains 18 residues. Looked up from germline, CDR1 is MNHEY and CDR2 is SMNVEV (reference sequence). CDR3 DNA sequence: TGTGCCAGCAGCCAAACGTACACACTCGGACAGGGGGCGCGTTCCCTCCACTTT. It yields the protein CASSQTYTLGQGARSLHF.